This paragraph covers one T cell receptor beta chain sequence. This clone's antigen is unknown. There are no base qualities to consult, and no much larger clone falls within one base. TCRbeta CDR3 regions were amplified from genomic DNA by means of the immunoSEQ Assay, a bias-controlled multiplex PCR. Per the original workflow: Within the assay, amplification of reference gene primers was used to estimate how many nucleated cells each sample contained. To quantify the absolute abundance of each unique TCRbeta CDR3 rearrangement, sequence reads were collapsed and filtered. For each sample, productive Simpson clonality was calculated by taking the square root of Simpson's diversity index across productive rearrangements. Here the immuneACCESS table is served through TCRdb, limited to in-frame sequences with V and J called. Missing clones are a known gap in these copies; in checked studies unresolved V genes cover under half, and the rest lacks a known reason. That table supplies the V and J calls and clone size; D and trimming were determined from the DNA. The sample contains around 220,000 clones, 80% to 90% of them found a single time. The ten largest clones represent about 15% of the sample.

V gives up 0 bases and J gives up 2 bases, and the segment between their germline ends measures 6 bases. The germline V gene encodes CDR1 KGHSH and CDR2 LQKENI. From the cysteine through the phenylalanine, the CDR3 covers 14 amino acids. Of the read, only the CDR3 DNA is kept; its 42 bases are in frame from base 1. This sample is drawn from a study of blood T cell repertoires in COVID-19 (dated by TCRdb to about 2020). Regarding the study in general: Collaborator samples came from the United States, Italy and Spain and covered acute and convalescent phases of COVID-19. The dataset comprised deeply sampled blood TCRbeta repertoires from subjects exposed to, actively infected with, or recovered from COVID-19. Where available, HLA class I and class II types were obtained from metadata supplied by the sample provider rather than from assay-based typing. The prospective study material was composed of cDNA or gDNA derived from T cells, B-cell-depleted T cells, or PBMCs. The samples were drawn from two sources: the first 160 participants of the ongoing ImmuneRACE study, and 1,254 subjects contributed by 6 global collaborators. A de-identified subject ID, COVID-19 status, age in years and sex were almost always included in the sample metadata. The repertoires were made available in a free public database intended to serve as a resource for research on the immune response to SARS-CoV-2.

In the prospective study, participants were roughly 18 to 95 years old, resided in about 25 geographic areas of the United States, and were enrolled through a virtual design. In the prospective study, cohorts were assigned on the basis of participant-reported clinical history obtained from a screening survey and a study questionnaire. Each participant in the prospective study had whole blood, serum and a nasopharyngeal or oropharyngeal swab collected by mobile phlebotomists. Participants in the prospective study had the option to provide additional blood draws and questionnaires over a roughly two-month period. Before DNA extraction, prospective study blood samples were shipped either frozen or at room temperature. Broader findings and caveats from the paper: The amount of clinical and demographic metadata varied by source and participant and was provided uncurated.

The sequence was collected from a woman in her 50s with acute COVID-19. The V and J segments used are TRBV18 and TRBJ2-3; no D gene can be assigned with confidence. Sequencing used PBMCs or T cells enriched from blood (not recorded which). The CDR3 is CASSPPGNTDTQYF. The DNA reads TGTGCCAGCTCACCACCGGGCAACACAGATACGCAGTATTTT.